This section outlines one TCR beta chain sequence together with its context. Its antigen is undetermined. One end of the junction fails to match germline, which may point to a read error. These data come from a study of T cell clonotyping in hematopoietic cell transplantation. Study conclusions and caveats: Pathologically expanded recipient clonotypes increased progressively from day 30 to day 180 as diversity fell. At the given depth, recipient repertoires were over 95% de novo clonotypes.

Germline CDR1 MDHEN, CDR2 SYDVKM. The CDR3 sequence is 16 residues long. The table came from immunoSEQ multiplex PCR; TCRdb's copy has only in-frame clones and leaves some out. The sample records about 69,000 clones, 94% being singletons. The clonotype was recovered from a man in his fifties or sixties in good health. Some clones in this sample may be carry-over from other donors' samples. The V gene is TRBV28, the J gene TRBJ1-4; 8 bases fit TRBD1. The specimen sequenced was peripheral blood mononuclear cells. CDR3 sequence (DNA): TGTGCCAGCAGCTTATTGGGACAGGCGGGAGGGGAAAAACTGTTTTTT. Amino acids: CASSLLGQAGGEKLFF.